What follows are 21 T cell receptor beta chains derived from one specimen sequenced in a study of early T cells in non-severe SARS-CoV-2 infection. TCRdb itself ran the 5' RACE reads through MiXCR, one entry per CDR3 protein. Seen here are tens of thousands of distinct CDR3 sequences, about 10% observed once, and the top ten hold around 8.6%. The sequencing sample was made of whole blood. These receptors came from an adult who was a healthcare worker with PCR-confirmed SARS-CoV-2 infection or an uninfected control (not recorded which).

This clonotype has more than one count but fewer than ten. The chain uses TRBV20-1 and TRBJ2-5, with D maybe TRBD2 (5 bases). CDR1 and CDR2 from the germline V gene are DFQATT and SNEGSKA (reference sequence). Trimming stripped 1 base from V and 4 bases from J, with 10 bases between. The CDR3 extends over 13 amino acids. DNA of the CDR3: TGCAGTGCTAGAGTAATAGCGCTAGAGACCCAGTACTTC. Protein sequence: CSARVIALETQYF.

This clonotype was counted between two and nine times. The V call is TRBV7-3, the J call TRBJ1-2; the match to TRBD1 covers 8 bases. The CDR3 contains 14 residues. Trimming at V came to 4 bases and at J to 6 bases, leaving 7 bases not matched to a gene. CDR1 and CDR2 from the germline V gene are SGHTA and FQGTGA. This CDR3 reads CASSSRGQEDGYTF. The CDR3 DNA reads as TGTGCCAGCAGCTCCCGGGGACAGGAGGATGGCTACACCTTC.

This rearrangement joins TRBV12-3 or TRBV12-4 to TRBJ1-2; perhaps TRBD1 as D (6 bases). Between the trimmed V and J ends, which lost 2 bases and 4 bases, there was a span of 11 bases. The CDR3 runs to 14 residues. In DNA form, the CDR3 reads TGTGCCAGCAGTTTAATGGGGGGCCTCTATGGCTACACCTTC. This sequence encodes CASSLMGGLYGYTF.

This clonotype was found many times. The rearrangement joins TRBV11-1 to TRBJ2-5, with 7 bases lining up with TRBD1. The V and J ends lost 5 bases and 5 bases, in that order; junction bases with no gene match: 17. CDR3 size: 17 residues. Germline V gene data show CDR1 as SGHAT and CDR2 as FQDESV (reference sequence). The CDR3 loop is CASSRRDRTRPGETQYF. The CDR3 nucleotides read TGTGCCAGCAGCCGACGGGACAGAACCCGCCCCGGTGAGACCCAGTACTTC.

The rearrangement joins TRBV12-3 or TRBV12-4 to TRBJ1-2; TRBD1 agrees at 7 bases. This CDR3 is built from 15 residues. Trimming removed 5 bases from V and 8 bases from J; junction bases left unmatched: 14. The chain's CDR3 is CASSAGQFVSSGYTF. The CDR3 nucleotides read TGTGCCAGCAGTGCGGGACAGTTCGTATCCTCAGGCTACACCTTC.

This clonotype was detected ten times or more. V and J are TRBV18 and TRBJ2-1, with TRBD2 identical over 7 bases. This CDR3 region has 15 residues. V lost 3 bases and J lost 4; bases outside the gene matches: 6. The V gene's germline CDR1 is KGHSH and CDR2 LQKENI. CDR3 bases: TGTGCCAGCTCACCTCAAACCGGGGGGTACAATGAGCAGTTCTTC. Its protein product is CASSPQTGGYNEQFF.

The rearrangement links TRBV29-1 to TRBJ2-5; 9 nucleotides match TRBD1. V was pared by 5 bases and J by 5 bases, with 3 bases of the junction left unmatched. CDR1 SQVTM and CDR2 ANQGSEA come from the germline V gene. There are 12 residues in the CDR3. The CDR3 DNA is TGCAGCGTTACACAGGGGGCTGAGACCCAGTACTTC. As protein: CSVTQGAETQYF.

V is TRBV15 and J is TRBJ1-3; D not resolved. Germline CDR1 is LNHNV and CDR2 is YYDKDF (reference sequence). Trimming took 0 bases from V and 7 from J, leaving 4 bases between them. The CDR3 totals 12 residues. CDR3 sequence: CATSRDRNTIYF. In DNA, the CDR3 is TGTGCCACCAGCAGAGATCGGAACACCATATATTTT.

This clonotype was seen just once. DNA of the CDR3: TGCAGTGCTAGAGATTACAGGGAGGGCGAGCAGTACTTC. It codes for CSARDYREGEQYF. The rearrangement joins TRBV20-1 to TRBJ2-7; perhaps TRBD2 as D (7 bases). V lost 0 bases and J lost 6, with 12 bases in between. This CDR3 comprises 13 residues. Germline lookup yields CDR1 DFQATT and CDR2 SNEGSKA (reference sequence).

This clonotype was observed many times. This chain links TRBV9 with TRBJ1-1; TRBD1 agrees at 7 bases. Germline V lookup: CDR1 SGDLS, CDR2 YYNGEE. The CDR3 covers 15 residues. With V trimmed by 4 bases and J by 3 bases, 9 bases remained unmatched. Here the CDR3 reads CASSSRTGVDTEAFF. The CDR3 coding sequence is TGTGCCAGCAGCTCTCGGACAGGTGTCGACACTGAAGCTTTCTTT.

The chain has TRBV19 and TRBJ2-6; D unclear. The ends were cut back, 5 bases at V and 0 bases at J, with 11 bases in the middle. CDR3 length: 16 amino acids. The germline V gene has CDR1 LNHDA and CDR2 SQIVND (reference sequence). Written as DNA, the CDR3 is TGTGCCAGTAGTCCACTTCGCAGCTCTGGGGCCAACGTCCTGACTTTC. Translation gives CASSPLRSSGANVLTF.

There are a few counts of this clonotype. The chain combines TRBV9 with TRBJ2-7, with 8 bases identical to TRBD1. From germline, CDR1 is SGDLS and CDR2 YYNGEE. V shed 0 bases, J shed 6 bases, and the junction held 2 bases outside the gene matches. This CDR3 has 13 residues. The CDR3 DNA follows: TGTGCCAGCAGCGTAGCCGACAGGGGCGAGCAGTACTTC. This translates into CASSVADRGEQYF.

The chain is built from TRBV18 and TRBJ1-5; 8 nucleotides line up with TRBD1. The CDR3 extends over 15 amino acids. V lost 3 bases to trimming and J lost 2 bases; unmatched junction nucleotides: 3. Germline loops: CDR1 KGHSH, CDR2 LQKENI. The CDR3 sequence is CASSPTGEGNQPQHF. In nucleotides, the CDR3 is TGTGCCAGCTCACCGACAGGGGAGGGCAATCAGCCCCAGCATTTT.

To note about this clonotype: This may be a read error, as it is one base from a much larger clone. The rearrangement joins TRBV7-2 to TRBJ2-3, with a possible D match to TRBD1 (6 bases). Trimming shortened V by 4 bases and J by 1 base, and 12 bases separated the two germline ends. CDR1 and CDR2 from the germline V gene are SGHTA and FQGNSA. This CDR3 region has 15 residues. Written as DNA, the CDR3 is TGTGCCAGCAGCTCACGGACAGCAGGCACAGATACGCAGTATTTT. As protein: CASSSRTAGTDTQYF.

This clonotype was picked up many times. The chain links TRBV6-2 or TRBV6-3 to TRBJ1-1; D possibly corresponds to TRBD1 (6 bases). The CDR3 has 14 amino acids. CDR1 and CDR2 from the germline V gene are MNHEY and SVGEGT. V shed 8 bases and J shed 4 bases, with 17 bases lying between them. This chain's CDR3 is CASRTRRDTTEAFF. The CDR3 region has the DNA TGTGCCAGCCGAACCAGACGGGACACCACTGAAGCTTTCTTT.

Ten or more counts support this clonotype. The CDR3: CASSLGGAKIQYF. CDR3 sequence (DNA): TGTGCCAGCAGTTTAGGGGGGGCCAAAATTCAGTACTTC. The chain recombines TRBV12-3 or TRBV12-4 with TRBJ2-4; D is perhaps TRBD1 or TRBD2 (6 bases each). The CDR3 contains 13 residues. Trimming pared 1 base from V and 10 bases from J, leaving 11 bases between.

The J gene is TRBJ2-7, the V gene TRBV29-1, with D hard to call. The germline V gene encodes CDR1 SQVTM and CDR2 ANQGSEA. The CDR3 runs to 10 residues. Deletions cut 7 bases from V and 4 bases from J, with 8 bases between. The CDR3: CSAAPYEQYF. The CDR3 DNA reads TGCAGCGCGGCCCCATACGAGCAGTACTTC.

Ten or more counts support this clonotype. The chain joins TRBV24-1 to TRBJ2-1; TRBD2 matches at 9 bases. With 5 bases clipped from V and 8 bases from J, the junction kept 12 bases outside the gene matches. CDR1 is KGHDR, CDR2 SFDVKD, per germline. This CDR3 is 16 amino acids long. The CDR3: CATSGGAGGGIDEQFF. The CDR3 DNA reads TGTGCCACCAGTGGCGGAGCGGGAGGAGGTATCGATGAGCAGTTCTTC.

The chain combines TRBV7-9 with TRBJ2-1, with a tentative D call TRBD2 (6 bases). Deletions cut 1 base from V and 8 bases from J, with 18 bases between. The CDR3 is 16 residues long. Germline-derived CDR1 and CDR2 are SEHNR and FQNEAQ (reference sequence). The CDR3 here is CASSLVGGLASDEQFF. The CDR3 DNA reads as TGTGCCAGCAGCTTAGTAGGCGGCCTAGCGTCAGATGAGCAGTTCTTC.

This clonotype occurred many times. The rearrangement uses TRBV12-3 or TRBV12-4 and TRBJ2-3; possibly TRBD1 for D (6 bases). The CDR3 extends over 14 amino acids. V was pared by 6 bases and J by 2 bases, with 12 bases between. The CDR3 loop is CASSLTGNTDTQYF. The CDR3, as DNA: TGTGCCAGCAGCCTGACAGGAAACACAGATACGCAGTATTTT.

A single count supports this clonotype. CDR3 nucleotides: TGTGCCAGCACCCTGCCCCTTGGGGAGACCCAGTACTTC. Residues: CASTLPLGETQYF. The V and J genes are TRBV12-3 or TRBV12-4 and TRBJ2-5; no reliable D call. V was pared by 7 bases and J by 5 bases, with 14 bases between. The CDR3 contains 13 residues.